This T cell receptor (beta chain) was sequenced in a study of blood T cell repertoires in COVID-19. As for the study in general: Donors in the United States, Italy and Spain gave samples during acute or convalescent COVID-19. Nucleic acid was either cDNA or gDNA, and it came from T cells, B-cell-depleted T cells, or PBMCs.

Original processing methods: Estimated nucleated cell counts came from reference gene primer amplification. Sequencing used immunoSEQ multiplex PCR; TCRdb keeps in-frame clones, though not all of them. The V and J calls and clone size are taken from that table; D and trimming were inferred from the DNA. The table lists approximately 94,000 clones, 88% of them singletons. Germline CDR1 and CDR2: SEHNR and FQNEAQ (reference sequence). The V segment lost 5 bases and the J segment 5 bases; nucleotides outside the gene matches: 4. The CDR3 runs 14 residues. V and J are TRBV7-9 and TRBJ1-5, with 9 bases matching TRBD1. The TCR comes from a woman in her seventies with acute or convalescent COVID-19. What was sequenced was peripheral blood. CDR3 in DNA: TGTGCCAGCAGCCAGACAGGGGGTTATCAGCCCCAGCATTTT. This encodes CASSQTGGYQPQHF.